These 27 T cell receptor beta chains originate from one sample sequenced in a study of blood T cell repertoires in COVID-19. The protocol was immunoSEQ multiplex PCR, while the TCRdb copy is restricted to in-frame clones and leaves out a portion. The sample has hundreds of thousands of clones, over 75% seen once. Sequencing was done on a sample of peripheral blood. These receptors were taken from a woman aged 25-40 years with acute or convalescent COVID-19.

The chain has TRBV18 and TRBJ1-1; D possibly corresponds to TRBD1 (5 bases). CDR1 is KGHSH and CDR2 is LQKENI in the germline V gene. V dropped 3 bases and J dropped 5 bases, with 16 bases sitting between them. The CDR3 length is 15 residues. CDR3 DNA sequence: TGTGCCAGCTCACCTTTTGTGGGGCGGTGGACTGAAGCTTTCTTT. Protein sequence: CASSPFVGRWTEAFF.

The chain is built from TRBV11-3 and TRBJ2-7, with D perhaps matching TRBD2 (6 bases). Deletions cut 5 bases from V and 0 bases from J, with 20 bases between. The CDR3 is made up of 17 amino acids. The germline V gene has CDR1 SGHNT and CDR2 YENEEA. The CDR3 protein is CASSPRPVGGRSYEQYF. Written as DNA, the CDR3 is TGTGCCAGCAGCCCGCGCCCGGTGGGAGGCCGCTCCTACGAGCAGTACTTC.

The chain couples TRBV21-1 to TRBJ2-7; no DNA check was done on the table's D call, TRBD1. TRBV21-1 counts as a pseudogene. This CDR3 has 13 residues. CDR3 sequence: CASSRHNKYEQYF. CDR3 coding DNA: TGTGCCAGCAGCCGCCACAACAAATACGAGCAGTACTTC.

This chain joins TRBV3-1 (or the pseudogene TRBV3-2) and TRBJ2-3; 10 bases map to TRBD1. V lost 4 bases and J lost 3; bases outside the gene matches: 10. CDR1 is LGHDT, CDR2 YNNKEL, per germline (reference sequence). CDR3 size: 17 residues. The CDR3 DNA reads TGTGCCAGCAGCCTAGATGGGACAGGGGCTGGAACAGATACGCAGTATTTT. This encodes CASSLDGTGAGTDTQYF.

V gene TRBV12-3 or TRBV12-4 combines with J gene TRBJ2-1, with a weak D call TRBD2 (5 bases). This CDR3 spans 12 amino acids. Trimming shortened V by 5 bases and J by 10 bases, and 12 bases separated the two germline ends. CDR3 residues: CASSGRGFEQFF. CDR3 in DNA: TGTGCCAGCAGTGGTCGAGGGTTCGAGCAGTTCTTC.

This rearrangement joins TRBV19 to TRBJ1-1; D remains ambiguous. Deletions cut 7 bases from V and 2 bases from J, with 11 bases between. The V gene's germline CDR1 is LNHDA and CDR2 SQIVND (reference sequence). CDR3 length: 13 amino acids. The CDR3 loop is CASKEGENTEAFF. For the CDR3, the DNA is TGTGCCAGTAAGGAGGGTGAAAACACTGAAGCTTTCTTT.

The chain is built from TRBV19 and TRBJ2-2; D uncertain. Germline lookup yields CDR1 LNHDA and CDR2 SQIVND (reference sequence). The V end lost 6 bases, the J end lost 7 bases, and 12 bases lay between the germline ends. This CDR3 is built from 13 residues. The CDR3 here is CASRPLRHGELFF. The DNA for the CDR3 is TGTGCCAGTAGGCCTTTGCGGCACGGGGAGCTGTTTTTT.

The rearrangement uses TRBV6-1 and TRBJ2-7; D is possibly TRBD2 (7 bases). The V gene's germline CDR1 is MNHNS and CDR2 SASEGT. V lost 2 bases and J 3 bases, leaving 14 bases between the germline ends. This CDR3 comprises 15 residues. The CDR3, as DNA: TGTGCCAGCAGTGAATACCCAGGGGAGGGCTACGAGCAGTACTTC. Translated: CASSEYPGEGYEQYF.

The chain is built from TRBV7-6 and TRBJ2-1, with a possible D match to TRBD1 (5 bases). The CDR3 is made up of 14 amino acids. Trimming cost V 4 bases and J 7 bases, with 14 bases left between them. CDR1 is SGHVS and CDR2 is FNYEAQ in the germline V gene. The CDR3 loop reads CASSSLGPSNEQFF. DNA for the CDR3: TGTGCCAGCAGCTCCCTGGGGCCCTCGAATGAGCAGTTCTTC.

The V call is TRBV7-2, the J call TRBJ2-7; TRBD2 might be the D (5 bases). Trimming took off 5 bases at V and 4 bases at J, with 18 bases between the two ends. This CDR3 region has 15 residues. Germline V CDR1 and CDR2: SGHTA, FQGNSA. The CDR3 loop reads CASSPQAAADYEQYF. In DNA, the CDR3 is TGTGCCAGCAGCCCCCAGGCAGCGGCGGATTACGAGCAGTACTTC.

The chain carries TRBV19 and TRBJ1-1, with D possibly being TRBD1 (6 bases). V gave up 4 bases and J gave up 6 bases, with 18 bases separating them. This CDR3 region has 15 residues. Germline lookup yields CDR1 LNHDA and CDR2 SQIVND (reference sequence). This chain's CDR3 is CASSTRTTGRSEAFF. For the CDR3, the DNA is TGTGCCAGTAGTACCAGGACAACAGGGCGTTCTGAAGCTTTCTTT.

The rearrangement uses TRBV21-1 and TRBJ2-2; the table's TRBD2 call for D was not verified on the DNA. TRBV21-1 is annotated as a pseudogene. The CDR3 loop spans 16 amino acids. CDR3 nucleotide sequence: TGTGCCAGCAGCAAACTCGGGGGAGTCAGCACCGGGGAGCTGTTTTTT. As protein: CASSKLGGVSTGELFF.

The chain has TRBV24-1 and TRBJ2-5; TRBD1 aligns across 10 bases. Trimming removed 5 bases from V and 4 bases from J; junction bases left unmatched: 6. This CDR3 region has 15 residues. The germline V gene encodes CDR1 KGHDR and CDR2 SFDVKD. CDR3 DNA: TGTGCCACCAGTGCGAGGGGACAGGGGACAGAGACCCAGTACTTC. Translating gives CATSARGQGTETQYF.

This rearrangement joins TRBV6-5 to TRBJ1-4; TRBD1 is a possible D gene (5 bases). V was pared by 10 bases and J by 3 bases, with 12 bases between. This CDR3 spans 13 amino acids. The V gene's germline CDR1 is MNHEY and CDR2 SVGAGI. The chain's CDR3 is CATTRDSNEKLFF. The CDR3 DNA sequence: TGTGCCACCACCCGGGACTCTAATGAAAAACTGTTTTTT.

This clone was seen only a few times. The V call is TRBV4-3, the J call TRBJ2-7; 8 bases align to TRBD1. The V and J ends lost 1 base and 4 bases, in that order; junction bases with no gene match: 3. The CDR3 covers 14 residues. Germline loops: CDR1 LGHNA, CDR2 YSLEER. CDR3 sequence: CASSQGQGIYEQYF. The CDR3 nucleotides are TGCGCCAGCAGCCAAGGACAGGGGATTTACGAGCAGTACTTC.

J is TRBJ2-7 and V is TRBV30; 9 bases align to TRBD1. Germline assignment: CDR1 GTSNPN and CDR2 SVGIG (reference sequence). There are 14 residues in the CDR3. The V gene end was trimmed by 0 bases and the J gene end by 4 bases; junction bases not matched to a gene: 4. The CDR3 loop reads CAWSVRQGVYEQYF. The CDR3 DNA follows: TGTGCCTGGAGTGTGCGACAGGGGGTTTACGAGCAGTACTTC.

The chain has TRBV19 and TRBJ2-1, with D possibly being TRBD2 (5 bases). CDR1 is LNHDA and CDR2 is SQIVND in the germline V gene (reference sequence). The CDR3 length is 14 residues. The V end was cut by 4 bases, the J end by 7 bases, with 14 bases between. The CDR3, as DNA: TGTGCCAGTAGTACGGACTTGAACGTTAATGAGCAGTTCTTC. The encoded protein is CASSTDLNVNEQFF.

The rearrangement joins TRBV9 to TRBJ2-5; TRBD1 agrees at 7 bases. CDR1 and CDR2 (germline): SGDLS, YYNGEE. V lost 0 bases to trimming and J lost 10 bases; unmatched junction nucleotides: 12. The CDR3 runs to 15 residues. The CDR3 sequence: CASSVGTGPGWDQYF. The CDR3 DNA sequence: TGTGCCAGCAGCGTAGGGACAGGCCCCGGGTGGGACCAGTACTTC.

The genes are TRBV7-2 and TRBJ1-3; 7 positions agree with TRBD1. Trimming cost V 6 bases and J 0 bases; bases outside gene matches: 8. This CDR3 has 16 residues. The V gene's germline CDR1 is SGHTA and CDR2 FQGNSA. DNA of the CDR3: TGTGCCAGCAGAATAATGGCAGGGGGCTCTGGAAACACCATATATTTT. Protein product: CASRIMAGGSGNTIYF.

The V gene is TRBV19, the J gene TRBJ2-2; 11 nucleotides agree with TRBD2. The CDR3 totals 17 residues. V lost 7 bases to trimming and J lost 1 base; unmatched junction nucleotides: 8. Germline loops: CDR1 LNHDA, CDR2 SQIVND (reference sequence). The CDR3 region has the DNA TGTGCCAGTACCAACAATCTAGCGGGAGGGAACACCGGGGAGCTGTTTTTT. It specifies CASTNNLAGGNTGELFF.

The chain combines TRBV7-9 with TRBJ1-2; D is undetermined. This CDR3 comprises 14 residues. Germline V CDR1 and CDR2: SEHNR, FQNEAQ (reference sequence). With 1 base removed from V and 2 bases from J, the gap between germline ends came to 8 bases. CDR3 region: CASSLGGGNYGYTF. The CDR3 DNA sequence: TGTGCCAGCAGCTTAGGAGGAGGGAACTATGGCTACACCTTC.

A single count supports this clone. Other nucleotide sequences from this sample produce the same CDR3. The chain has TRBV19 and TRBJ1-1; no clear D gene. In germline, CDR1 is LNHDA, CDR2 SQIVND (reference sequence). The CDR3 has 14 residues. V was shortened by 3 bases and J by 1 base, with 9 bases between the two germline ends. The CDR3 sequence is CASSIFSGNTEAFF. CDR3 bases: TGTGCCAGTAGTATTTTCAGTGGGAACACTGAAGCTTTCTTT.

The chain has TRBV4-2 and TRBJ2-7, with D perhaps TRBD2 (5 bases). Between the trimmed V and J ends, which lost 1 base and 4 bases, there was a span of 20 bases. In germline, CDR1 is LGHNA, CDR2 YNFKEQ. The CDR3 has 17 amino acids. The CDR3 DNA reads as TGTGCCAGCAGCCAAGGATTCGCCGGCCAGCGGAGGTACGAGCAGTACTTC. Amino acids: CASSQGFAGQRRYEQYF.

The chain employs TRBV9 and TRBJ2-1, with 7 bases lining up with TRBD2. V lost 0 bases and J lost 0; bases outside the gene matches: 6. The length of the CDR3 is 17 residues. Per germline, CDR1 SGDLS and CDR2 YYNGEE. CDR3 in DNA: TGTGCCAGCAGCGTAGGGAGCGGGGCAAGCTCCTACAATGAGCAGTTCTTC. Its protein is CASSVGSGASSYNEQFF. Combining the CDR3 with reference TRBV9 and TRBJ2-1 gives the whole variable domain DSGVTQTPKHLITATGQRVTLRCSPRSGDLSVYWYQQSLDQGLQFLIQYYNGEERAKGNILERFSAQQFPDLHSELNLSSLELGDSALYFCASSVGSGASSYNEQFFGPGTRLTVL.

The sample holds one count of this clone. J is TRBJ2-2 and V is TRBV5-5; a weak D match, TRBD1 (6 bases). Germline V lookup: CDR1 SGHKS, CDR2 YYEKEE (reference sequence). CDR3 length: 16 residues. Trimming removed 4 bases at V and 5 bases at J, with 18 bases between. The CDR3 DNA follows: TGTGCCAGCAGCCTCTGGACAGCAGGAACAACCGGGGAGCTGTTTTTT. Its protein product is CASSLWTAGTTGELFF.

This chain links TRBV11-2 with TRBJ2-7, with 7 nucleotides matching TRBD2. The germline V gene encodes CDR1 SGHAT and CDR2 FQNNGV. The CDR3 is 14 amino acids. V gave up 6 bases and J gave up 1 base; unmatched junction bases: 6. CDR3 amino acids: CASRGEGGSYEQYF. The CDR3 coding sequence is TGTGCCAGCAGGGGGGAGGGAGGGTCCTACGAGCAGTACTTC. The entire variable domain, with the rest obtained from reference TRBV11-2 and TRBJ2-7, is as follows: EAGVAQSPRYKIIEKRQSVAFWCNPISGHATLYWYQQILGQGPKLLIQFQNNGVVDDSQLPKDRFSAERLKGVDSTLKIQPAKLEDSAVYLCASRGEGGSYEQYFGPGTRLTVT.

The chain couples TRBV14 to TRBJ2-1, with a possible D match to TRBD1 (6 bases). Trimming removed 4 bases from V and 4 bases from J, with 14 bases in between. Germline-derived CDR1 and CDR2 are SGHDN and FVKESK. The CDR3 is 15 residues long. CDR3 in DNA: TGTGCCAGCAGCCTAAGAACAGGGATGTACAATGAGCAGTTCTTC. Residues: CASSLRTGMYNEQFF. Full variable domain (rest looked up from reference TRBV14 and TRBJ2-1): EAGVTQFPSHSVIEKGQTVTLRCDPISGHDNLYWYRRVMGKEIKFLLHFVKESKQDESGMPNNRFLAERTGGTYSTLKVQPAELEDSGVYFCASSLRTGMYNEQFFGPGTRLTVL.